A single sample is the source of the 27 T cell receptor beta chains below, sequenced in a study of blood T cell repertoires in COVID-19. Method: immunoSEQ multiplex PCR; TCRdb's copy keeps in-frame clones and lacks some. Altogether a few hundred thousand clones are present, approximately 91% being singletons, with the ten largest covering about 1%. What was sequenced was PBMCs or T cells enriched from blood (not recorded which). The receptors originated from a woman aged 25 to 39 who had recovered from COVID-19.

J is TRBJ1-1 and V is TRBV19; D remains ambiguous. Germline V gene sequence: CDR1 LNHDA, CDR2 SQIVND (reference sequence). V lost 3 bases to trimming and J lost 5 bases, with 10 bases between them. This CDR3 has 13 amino acids. As DNA, the CDR3 is TGTGCCAGTAGTATTCTAGGTTGGACTGAAGCTTTCTTT. This codes for CASSILGWTEAFF. The whole variable domain, filled in from reference TRBV19 and TRBJ1-1, reads DGGITQSPKYLFRKEGQNVTLSCEQNLNHDAMYWYRQDPGQGLRLIYYSQIVNDFQKGDIAEGYSVSREKKESFPLTVTSAQKNPTAFYLCASSILGWTEAFFGQGTRLTVV.

CDR3 nucleotides: TGTGCCAGTACCCTCAAAGAAGGGACTAGGTTTTTT. Its translation is CASTLKEGTRFF. The chain is built from TRBV19 and TRBJ2-2; 8 bases are a match to TRBD2. Germline assignment: CDR1 LNHDA and CDR2 SQIVND (reference sequence). This CDR3 has 12 amino acids. V lost 7 bases to trimming and J lost 16 bases; unmatched junction nucleotides: 11.

This chain links TRBV6-5 with TRBJ1-4; no firm D call. V shed 2 bases and J shed 0 bases, with 4 bases lying between them. Germline-derived CDR1 and CDR2 are MNHEY and SVGAGI. CDR3 length: 14 residues. CDR3 sequence reads: CASSYDTTNEKLFF. In DNA form, the CDR3 reads TGTGCCAGCAGTTACGACACAACTAATGAAAAACTGTTTTTT.

On this clone itself: One junction end does not reproduce the germline sequence, and a read error may be involved. The chain combines TRBV7-7 with TRBJ2-1; the match to TRBD2 covers 8 bases. Germline CDR1 SSHAT, CDR2 FNYEAQ (reference sequence). The CDR3 extends over 16 amino acids. The CDR3 loop reads CASSLIGLASYNEQFF. Written as DNA, the CDR3 is TGTGCTAGCAGCTTAATAGGACTAGCCTCCTACAATGAGCAGTTCTTC.

The J gene is TRBJ2-1, the V gene TRBV7-8; 7 bases align to TRBD1. CDR1 is SGHVS, CDR2 FQNEAQ, per germline. Trimming cost V 0 bases and J 4 bases; bases outside gene matches: 6. This CDR3 has 16 amino acids. DNA for the CDR3: TGTGCCAGCAGCTTAGCTGAGGGGGCGGTGTACAATGAGCAGTTCTTC. It translates to CASSLAEGAVYNEQFF.

The chain uses TRBV28 and TRBJ1-1; possible D gene TRBD1, 5 bases. Trimming pared 6 bases from V and 0 bases from J, leaving 14 bases between. Germline CDR1 reads MDHEN; CDR2 reads SYDVKM. CDR3 length: 15 residues. The CDR3 is CASSPLGGMNTEAFF. The CDR3 DNA reads TGTGCCAGCAGCCCTCTGGGGGGGATGAACACTGAAGCTTTCTTT.

V usage is TRBV28 and J usage is TRBJ2-7, with D unresolved. V was pared by 4 bases and J by 3 bases, with 13 bases between. The CDR3 covers 14 residues. Germline V lookup: CDR1 MDHEN, CDR2 SYDVKM. DNA of the CDR3: TGTGCCAGCAGTTCCAGACTGGTACTCTACGAGCAGTACTTC. It codes for CASSSRLVLYEQYF.

This chain connects TRBV28 to TRBJ2-5; a possible D gene is TRBD2 (5 bases). The CDR3 has 13 amino acids. V shed 4 bases and J shed 5 bases, with 11 bases lying between them. The germline V gene has CDR1 MDHEN and CDR2 SYDVKM. This CDR3 is CASSSEGWETQYF. CDR3 nucleotides: TGTGCCAGCAGTTCCGAGGGTTGGGAGACCCAGTACTTC.

V usage is TRBV6-4 and J usage is TRBJ2-2; possible D gene TRBD2, 5 bases. The CDR3 has 13 amino acids. The germline V gene has CDR1 MRHNA and CDR2 SNTAGT. Trimming removed 6 bases at V and 7 bases at J, with 12 bases between. CDR3 residues: CASSRGLLGELFF. CDR3 nucleotide sequence: TGTGCCAGCAGCCGCGGACTGCTCGGGGAGCTGTTTTTT.

This chain joins TRBV19 and TRBJ1-2; 9 nucleotides match TRBD1. There are 14 residues in the CDR3. Trimming took 2 bases from V and 4 from J; bases not matched to a gene: 2. In germline, CDR1 is LNHDA, CDR2 SQIVND (reference sequence). CDR3 amino acids: CASSITGGSYGYTF. The CDR3 DNA reads TGTGCCAGTAGTATAACAGGGGGCAGCTATGGCTACACCTTC.

The chain employs TRBV25-1 and TRBJ1-1; D might be TRBD1 (5 bases). CDR3 length equals 12 residues. Germline CDR1 reads MGHDK; CDR2 reads SYGVNS. V lost 6 bases to trimming and J lost 5 bases, with 10 bases between them. CDR3 DNA: TGTGCCAGCAGGATAAGGGGAACTGAAGCTTTCTTT. It specifies CASRIRGTEAFF.

Concerning this clone itself: At the DNA level, this CDR3 is encoded by other sequences in the same sample as well. The chain combines TRBV9 with TRBJ2-6; a possible D gene is TRBD1 (5 bases). Per the germline V gene, CDR1 is SGDLS and CDR2 is YYNGEE. The length of the CDR3 is 15 residues. Trimming pared 1 base from V and 1 base from J, leaving 6 bases between. Written as DNA, the CDR3 is TGTGCCAGCAGCGTACAGGGTTCTGGGGCCAACGTCCTGACTTTC. Protein product: CASSVQGSGANVLTF.

CDR3 region: CSEDYGYTF. CDR3 nucleotides: TGCAGTGAGGACTATGGCTACACCTTC. This chain uses TRBV29-1 with TRBJ1-2; D is unclear. The CDR3 length is 9 residues. Germline V lookup: CDR1 SQVTM, CDR2 ANQGSEA.

This chain uses TRBV28 with TRBJ2-6; 7 bases line up with TRBD1. J gave up 3 bases and V 2 bases, and 1 base lay outside the gene matches. The CDR3 length is 15 residues. Germline V gene data show CDR1 as MDHEN and CDR2 as SYDVKM. CDR3 protein: CASSLDRDGANVLTF. CDR3 sequence (DNA): TGTGCCAGCAGTTTAGACAGGGATGGGGCCAACGTCCTGACTTTC. Filled out from reference TRBV28 and TRBJ2-6, the complete variable domain reads DVKVTQSSRYLVKRTGEKVFLECVQDMDHENMFWYRQDPGLGLRLIYFSYDVKMKEKGDIPEGYSVSREKKERFSLILESASTNQTSMYLCASSLDRDGANVLTFGAGSRLTVL.

The chain employs TRBV11-2 and TRBJ1-1, with D possibly being TRBD1 (5 bases). From germline, CDR1 is SGHAT and CDR2 FQNNGV. The V end was cut by 3 bases, the J end by 2 bases, with 22 bases between. CDR3 length: 18 amino acids. CDR3 amino acids: CASSFAAAADSINTEAFF. The DNA of the CDR3 is TGTGCCAGCAGCTTCGCCGCCGCCGCCGACAGTATAAACACTGAAGCTTTCTTT.

V usage is TRBV5-4 and J usage is TRBJ2-5; 8 bases align to TRBD1. V gave up 6 bases and J gave up 1 base; unmatched junction bases: 5. The germline V gene has CDR1 SGHNT and CDR2 YYREEE (reference sequence). The CDR3 extends over 14 amino acids. The CDR3 here is CASNGQGPQETQYF. The CDR3 DNA reads as TGTGCCAGCAACGGACAGGGACCCCAAGAGACCCAGTACTTC.

The chain is built from TRBV27 and TRBJ2-7; TRBD2 aligns across 8 bases. Germline CDR1 reads MNHEY; CDR2 reads SMNVEV (reference sequence). V was pared by 9 bases and J by 0 bases, with 7 bases of the junction left unmatched. The CDR3 length is 14 residues. The CDR3 sequence is CASSGTTPSYEQYF. DNA for the CDR3: TGTGCCAGTAGCGGGACCACCCCCTCCTACGAGCAGTACTTC.

The chain recombines TRBV29-1 with TRBJ2-7, with D possibly TRBD2 on 6 matching bases. The CDR3 covers 17 residues. Germline V gene lookup returns CDR1 SQVTM and CDR2 ANQGSEA. V gave up 3 bases and J gave up 2 bases, with 23 bases separating them. The CDR3 here is CSVELAGRNYLTYEQYF. CDR3 coding DNA: TGCAGCGTTGAGCTGGCGGGACGAAATTACCTAACCTACGAGCAGTACTTC.

This CDR3 is CASSQEVGGAAADTQYF. CDR3 DNA sequence: TGTGCCAGCAGCCAAGAGGTCGGGGGGGCAGCGGCAGATACGCAGTATTTT. The chain is built from TRBV3-1 (or the pseudogene TRBV3-2) and TRBJ2-3; 8 bases fit TRBD2. The V segment lost 0 bases and the J segment 4 bases; nucleotides outside the gene matches: 9. From germline, CDR1 is LGHDT and CDR2 YNNKEL (reference sequence). The CDR3 contains 17 residues.

The chain links TRBV9 to TRBJ2-3; perhaps TRBD2 as D (5 bases). Germline assignment: CDR1 SGDLS and CDR2 YYNGEE. The CDR3 is 14 residues long. The V gene lost 3 bases and the J gene lost 4 bases, with 12 bases spanning the gap. The CDR3 coding sequence is TGTGCCAGCAGCGCCCTGGGGAGTTCAGATACGCAGTATTTT. Translation gives CASSALGSSDTQYF. The full variable domain, rest sourced from reference TRBV9 and TRBJ2-3, is DSGVTQTPKHLITATGQRVTLRCSPRSGDLSVYWYQQSLDQGLQFLIQYYNGEERAKGNILERFSAQQFPDLHSELNLSSLELGDSALYFCASSALGSSDTQYFGPGTRLTVL.

The CDR3 is CASSPLTDSNYGYTF. DNA of the CDR3: TGTGCCAGCTCACCACTCACCGACAGTAACTATGGCTACACCTTC. This rearrangement joins TRBV18 to TRBJ1-2; the D gene is possibly TRBD1 (5 bases). This CDR3 is 15 amino acids long. Germline CDR1 is KGHSH and CDR2 is LQKENI. V was pared by 1 base and J by 1 base, with 10 bases between. Using reference TRBV18 and TRBJ1-2 for the parts outside the CDR3, the full variable domain is NAGVMQNPRHLVRRRGQEARLRCSPMKGHSHVYWYRQLPEEGLKFMVYLQKENIIDESGMPKERFSAEFPKEGPSILRIQQVVRGDSAAYFCASSPLTDSNYGYTFGSGTRLTVV.

This rearrangement joins TRBV5-4 to TRBJ2-5, with D maybe TRBD1 (5 bases). This CDR3 has 17 residues. Germline-derived CDR1 and CDR2 are SGHNT and YYREEE (reference sequence). Trimming removed 5 bases at V and 3 bases at J, with 23 bases between. CDR3 region: CASSFPPGLTPEETQYF. CDR3 sequence (DNA): TGTGCCAGCAGTTTCCCTCCAGGGCTCACTCCGGAAGAGACCCAGTACTTC.

In nucleotides, the CDR3 is TGTGCCAGCAGCTTAACTGAGACCCAGTACTTC. It encodes CASSLTETQYF. This chain uses TRBV11-2 with TRBJ2-5; no definite D call. Trimming shortened V by 2 bases and J by 5 bases, and 3 bases separated the two germline ends. Per germline, CDR1 SGHAT and CDR2 FQNNGV. CDR3 size: 11 residues.

This clone has just one count. The chain combines TRBV5-5 with TRBJ2-7; 8 positions match TRBD1. The CDR3 loop spans 16 amino acids. V gave up 4 bases and J gave up 3 bases; unmatched junction bases: 12. The V gene's germline CDR1 is SGHKS and CDR2 YYEKEE (reference sequence). The CDR3 reads CASSTVPGQGLYEQYF. CDR3 in DNA: TGTGCCAGCAGCACCGTGCCAGGACAGGGCCTCTACGAGCAGTACTTC. The whole variable domain, remainder taken from reference TRBV5-5 and TRBJ2-7, is DAGVTQSPTHLIKTRGQQVTLRCSPISGHKSVSWYQQVLGQGPQFIFQYYEKEERGRGNFPDRFSARQFPNYSSELNVNALLLGDSALYLCASSTVPGQGLYEQYFGPGTRLTVT.

The chain has TRBV28 and TRBJ1-5; D is undetermined. From germline, CDR1 is MDHEN and CDR2 SYDVKM. The V end lost 5 bases, the J end lost 6 bases, and 17 bases lay between the germline ends. The CDR3 extends over 15 amino acids. CDR3 sequence: CASSGGLSRAQPQHF. The CDR3 bases are TGTGCCAGCAGTGGAGGCCTCAGTCGGGCTCAGCCCCAGCATTTT.

V is TRBV24-1 and J is TRBJ2-1, with 13 bases aligning to TRBD2. The CDR3 loop spans 14 amino acids. V gave up 9 bases and J gave up 7 bases; unmatched junction bases: 5. Germline V gives CDR1 KGHDR, CDR2 SFDVKD. CDR3 sequence reads: CATQLAGGRNEQFF. The CDR3 DNA is TGTGCCACCCAACTAGCGGGAGGGCGAAATGAGCAGTTCTTC.

The genes are TRBV6-5 and TRBJ2-2; 12 positions match TRBD2. Trimming removed 6 bases from V and 6 bases from J; junction bases left unmatched: 5. The CDR3 runs 15 residues. CDR1 is MNHEY, CDR2 SVGAGI, per germline. The chain's CDR3 is CASSSSGGVAGELFF. CDR3 DNA sequence: TGTGCCAGCAGCTCTAGCGGGGGGGTCGCCGGGGAGCTGTTTTTT.